This T cell receptor beta chain derives from a study of blood T cell repertoires in COVID-19. For the study at large: Researchers got acute and convalescent COVID-19 samples from the United States, Italy and Spain. T cells, B-cell-depleted T cells, or PBMCs provided the cDNA or gDNA that served as material.

This CDR3 contains 15 residues. Germline V CDR1 and CDR2: LGHDT, YNNKEL (reference sequence). With 3 bases removed from V and 3 bases from J, the gap between germline ends came to 13 bases. In the authors' workflow: Amplification of reference gene primers was used by the study to estimate nucleated cell counts. Sequencing was performed with immunoSEQ multiplex PCR; in TCRdb, only in-frame clones are kept and a portion is missing. The D gene and trimming were derived from the DNA, and the V and J assignments and clone size from that table. The sample shows a few hundred thousand clones, roughly 83% of them seen only once.

The receptor comes from a woman aged 50 to 60 with acute or convalescent COVID-19. The chain couples TRBV3-1 (or the pseudogene TRBV3-2) to TRBJ2-3; D is ambiguous. Sequences were obtained from peripheral blood. The CDR3 region has the DNA TGTGCCAGCAGCCAGAGCGTTGTAGAAACAGATACGCAGTATTTT. It is translated as CASSQSVVETDTQYF.